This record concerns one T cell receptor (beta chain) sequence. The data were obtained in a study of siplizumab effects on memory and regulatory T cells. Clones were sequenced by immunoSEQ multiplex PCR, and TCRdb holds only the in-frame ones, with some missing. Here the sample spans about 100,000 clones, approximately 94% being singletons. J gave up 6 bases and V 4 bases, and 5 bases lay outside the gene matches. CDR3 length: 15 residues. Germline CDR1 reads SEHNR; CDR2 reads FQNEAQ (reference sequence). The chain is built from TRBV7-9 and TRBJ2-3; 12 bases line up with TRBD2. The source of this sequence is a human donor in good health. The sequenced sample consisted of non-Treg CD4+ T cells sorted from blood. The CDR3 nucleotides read TGTGCCAGCAGCTCGACTAGCGGGAGCGGGGATACGCAGTATTTT. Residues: CASSSTSGSGDTQYF.